The sequence of this T cell receptor beta chain was determined in a study of blood T cell repertoires in COVID-19. Using immunoSEQ multiplex PCR, the repertoire was profiled, and TCRdb retains in-frame clones only, with some absent. The table shows fewer than 70,000 clones, with roughly nine tenths occurring only once. Trimming at V came to 5 bases and at J to 0 bases, leaving 4 bases not matched to a gene. The germline V gene encodes CDR1 SGHRS and CDR2 YFSETQ. The CDR3 consists of 15 residues. The chain carries TRBV5-1 and TRBJ2-3; 9 nucleotides align to TRBD1. The source material was peripheral blood. The clonotype was recovered from a man over 45 with active COVID-19. This CDR3 is CASRLTGGSTDTQYF. Written as DNA, the CDR3 is TGCGCCAGCAGGTTGACAGGGGGTAGCACAGATACGCAGTATTTT.